The 23 T cell receptor beta chains in this list originate from one sample, sequenced in a study of shared clonotypes between healthy human individuals. Using immunoSEQ multiplex PCR, the repertoire was profiled, and TCRdb retains in-frame clones only, with some absent. The table shows more than 2 million clones, with 85% to 95% occurring only once. Naive CD8 cells comprised CD45RO-negative, CCR7-positively selected cells, excluding terminally differentiated effector memory CD45RA+ cells. The sequencing input was naive CD8+ T cells from PBMCs. These TCRs come from a man between 18 and 29 years old in good health. Some clones in this sample may be carry-over from other donors' samples.

The CDR3 loop reads CASSQGDLSGFSYEQYF. In DNA form, the CDR3 reads TGCGCCAGCAGCCAAGGGGACCTAAGCGGGTTCTCCTACGAGCAGTACTTC. The chain recombines TRBV4-1 with TRBJ2-7; tentatively, D is TRBD2 (6 bases). Germline values: CDR1 MGHRA, CDR2 YSYEKL. V gave up 1 base and J gave up 0 bases, with 16 bases separating them. The length of the CDR3 is 17 residues.

The chain combines TRBV29-1 with TRBJ1-2; tentative D call: TRBD1 (6 bases). The CDR3 length is 14 residues. Germline V gene sequence: CDR1 SQVTM, CDR2 ANQGSEA. Deletions cut 3 bases from V and 3 bases from J, with 14 bases between. The CDR3 sequence: CSVEYREQYYGYTF. The CDR3 coding sequence is TGCAGCGTTGAGTACAGGGAGCAGTACTATGGCTACACCTTC.

This clone was detected only once. The chain carries TRBV9 and TRBJ2-1, with 7 bases aligning to TRBD2. This CDR3 has 15 residues. The V and J ends lost 4 bases and 7 bases, in that order; junction bases with no gene match: 11. CDR1 SGDLS and CDR2 YYNGEE come from the germline V gene. The CDR3 sequence: CASSPSRGSRNEQFF. The CDR3 DNA reads TGTGCCAGCAGCCCCTCTCGCGGGAGTAGGAATGAGCAGTTCTTC.

This clone was seen once. The CDR3, as DNA: TGTGCCAGCAGCTCCAAAAATCTCCACAGTTATGGCTACACCTTC. This codes for CASSSKNLHSYGYTF. The chain joins TRBV6-5 to TRBJ1-2, with D unclear. V shed 6 bases and J shed 5 bases, with 19 bases lying between them. The CDR3 is made up of 15 amino acids. Germline CDR1 reads MNHEY; CDR2 reads SVGAGI.

To note about this clone: The same CDR3 can be traced to other DNA sequences in this sample. The gene calls are TRBV5-1 and TRBJ2-7; TRBD2 agrees at 8 bases. Trimming cost V 2 bases and J 3 bases; bases outside gene matches: 1. The V gene's germline CDR1 is SGHRS and CDR2 YFSETQ. This CDR3 comprises 13 residues. CDR3 in amino acids: CASSLTSGYEQYF. The CDR3 bases are TGCGCCAGCAGCTTAACTAGCGGCTACGAGCAGTACTTC.

Note on this clone: Other DNA sequences within the sample encode an identical CDR3. The genes are TRBV6-5 and TRBJ2-7, with D tentatively TRBD2 (6 bases). Germline lookup yields CDR1 MNHEY and CDR2 SVGAGI. The CDR3 consists of 12 residues. With 0 bases removed from V and 6 bases from J, the gap between germline ends came to 6 bases. CDR3 DNA: TGTGCCAGCAGTTACTCCGGGGGCGAGCAGTACTTC. Translation gives CASSYSGGEQYF.

V gene TRBV7-9 combines with J gene TRBJ2-1; D not resolved. Trimming removed 7 bases at V and 4 bases at J, with 29 bases between. Per germline, CDR1 SEHNR and CDR2 FQNEAQ (reference sequence). The CDR3 covers 19 residues. The CDR3 spells CASNSWPPKDPLSYNEQFF. The CDR3 DNA is TGTGCCAGCAACTCCTGGCCCCCGAAGGACCCCCTCTCTTACAATGAGCAGTTCTTC.

DNA for the CDR3: TGTGCCAGCAGTTTAGCATTAGCGGCTAGCACAGATACGCAGTATTTT. Its translation: CASSLALAASTDTQYF. The V call is TRBV27, the J call TRBJ2-3, with a weak D call TRBD2 (6 bases). Germline V lookup: CDR1 MNHEY, CDR2 SMNVEV (reference sequence). This CDR3 is built from 16 residues. Between the trimmed V and J ends, which lost 2 bases and 0 bases, there was a span of 12 bases.

J is TRBJ1-3 and V is TRBV4-3; D gene unclear. V was trimmed by 0 bases and J by 3 bases, leaving 12 bases between them. Looked up from germline, CDR1 is LGHNA and CDR2 is YSLEER. The CDR3 sequence is 16 residues long. CDR3 nucleotide sequence: TGCGCCAGCAGCCAAGATCATAGAGGAAATGGAAACACCATATATTTT. This sequence encodes CASSQDHRGNGNTIYF.

V and J are TRBV11-2 and TRBJ1-3; D is ambiguous. The CDR3 is 11 amino acids. Germline-derived CDR1 and CDR2 are SGHAT and FQNNGV. V was pared by 4 bases and J by 3 bases, with 1 base between. Written as DNA, the CDR3 is TGTGCCAGCAGCTATGGAAACACCATATATTTT. This codes for CASSYGNTIYF.

The chain recombines TRBV7-8 with TRBJ2-1; D gene uncertain. The V end lost 0 bases, the J end lost 9 bases, and 15 bases lay between the germline ends. The CDR3 has 15 amino acids. Germline V lookup: CDR1 SGHVS, CDR2 FQNEAQ. CDR3 sequence reads: CASSLAWGSRTEQFF. CDR3 bases: TGTGCCAGCAGCTTAGCGTGGGGTAGCCGTACTGAGCAGTTCTTC.

V usage is TRBV28 and J usage is TRBJ2-7; 10 positions match TRBD2. Per the germline V gene, CDR1 is MDHEN and CDR2 is SYDVKM. V trimming: 5 bases; J trimming: 0 bases; junction bases outside the gene matches: 7. This CDR3 has 16 residues. CDR3 DNA: TGTGCCAGCAGTAGCCTGACTAGCGGGTTCTCCTACGAGCAGTACTTC. This sequence encodes CASSSLTSGFSYEQYF.

The gene calls are TRBV5-6 and TRBJ2-7; D is undetermined. Looked up from germline, CDR1 is SGHDT and CDR2 is YYEEEE. Trimming shortened V by 4 bases and J by 7 bases, and 12 bases separated the two germline ends. This CDR3 has 12 amino acids. CDR3 nucleotides: TGTGCCAGCAGCCTAAAAGACATGGAGCAGTACTTC. Translation gives CASSLKDMEQYF. Combining the CDR3 with reference TRBV5-6 and TRBJ2-7 gives the whole variable domain DAGVTQSPTHLIKTRGQQVTLRCSPKSGHDTVSWYQQALGQGPQFIFQYYEEEERQRGNFPDRFSGHQFPNYSSELNVNALLLGDSALYLCASSLKDMEQYFGPGTRLTVT.

V and J are TRBV7-9 and TRBJ1-2; D unresolved. Germline V CDR1 and CDR2: SEHNR, FQNEAQ (reference sequence). The CDR3 totals 15 residues. V lost 2 bases and J 5 bases, leaving 15 bases between the germline ends. CDR3 protein: CASSLSPSPSYGYTF. The CDR3, as DNA: TGTGCCAGCAGCTTAAGTCCCAGTCCATCGTATGGCTACACCTTC.

The chain carries TRBV5-6 and TRBJ2-7; 15 nucleotides align to TRBD2. Per the germline V gene, CDR1 is SGHDT and CDR2 is YYEEEE. This CDR3 spans 17 amino acids. V was clipped by 4 bases and J by 4 bases; unmatched bases: 9. CDR3 sequence (DNA): TGTGCCAGCAGCCATGGACTAGCGGGAGGGTCGGCTTACGAGCAGTACTTC. Translation: CASSHGLAGGSAYEQYF.

J is TRBJ1-1 and V is TRBV27; TRBD1 might be the D (5 bases). The CDR3 is 16 amino acids. V was clipped by 4 bases and J by 7 bases, with 22 bases between them. The germline CDR1 and CDR2 sequences are MNHEY and SMNVEV (reference sequence). CDR3 sequence: CASSSRWVRESSEAFF. CDR3 coding DNA: TGTGCCAGCAGTTCCCGTTGGGTCAGGGAGAGCAGTGAAGCTTTCTTT.

This clone came up once. The V and J genes are TRBV9 and TRBJ2-1, with D possibly TRBD2 on 5 matching bases. V was pared by 3 bases and J by 5 bases, with 24 bases between. CDR1 SGDLS and CDR2 YYNGEE come from the germline V gene. The CDR3 totals 18 residues. For the CDR3, the DNA is TGTGCCAGCAGCGCCGAGGGCTTGTATAGCATTGGGCACAATGAGCAGTTCTTC. It codes for CASSAEGLYSIGHNEQFF. Variable domain in full (rest from reference TRBV9 and TRBJ2-1): DSGVTQTPKHLITATGQRVTLRCSPRSGDLSVYWYQQSLDQGLQFLIQYYNGEERAKGNILERFSAQQFPDLHSELNLSSLELGDSALYFCASSAEGLYSIGHNEQFFGPGTRLTVL.

This clone appeared a single time. The rearrangement uses TRBV4-3 and TRBJ2-7; 7 positions agree with TRBD2. This CDR3 has 15 residues. From germline, CDR1 is LGHNA and CDR2 YSLEER. V was clipped by 1 base and J by 2 bases; unmatched bases: 5. The CDR3 DNA is TGCGCCAGCAGCCAAGTACTAGCGAACACCTACGAGCAGTACTTC. It yields the protein CASSQVLANTYEQYF.

The chain is built from TRBV4-3 and TRBJ2-1, with 9 bases aligning to TRBD2. The germline gives CDR1 LGHNA, CDR2 YSLEER. The CDR3 sequence is 18 residues long. With V trimmed by 0 bases and J by 6 bases, 12 bases remained unmatched. CDR3 nucleotides: TGCGCCAGCAGCCAAGATCCGGCGGGACTAGCCTACGCCAATGAGCAGTTCTTC. Translating gives CASSQDPAGLAYANEQFF.

V and J are TRBV28 and TRBJ2-2, with D perhaps matching TRBD2 (6 bases). Deletions cut 7 bases from V and 5 bases from J, with 14 bases between. Per germline, CDR1 MDHEN and CDR2 SYDVKM. The CDR3 covers 14 residues. As DNA, the CDR3 is TGTGCCAGCATAACCGGGACTTCTACCGGGGAGCTGTTTTTT. This codes for CASITGTSTGELFF.

The chain has TRBV9 and TRBJ2-7, with 7 bases lining up with TRBD1. Germline V gene lookup returns CDR1 SGDLS and CDR2 YYNGEE. V lost 0 bases to trimming and J lost 5 bases; unmatched junction nucleotides: 8. The CDR3 extends over 15 amino acids. This CDR3 is CASSVGRDSGHEQYF. The CDR3 coding sequence is TGTGCCAGCAGCGTAGGTCGGGACAGTGGCCACGAGCAGTACTTC.

V usage is TRBV9 and J usage is TRBJ2-2; D is undetermined. Germline V gives CDR1 SGDLS, CDR2 YYNGEE. The V and J ends lost 5 bases and 7 bases respectively, with 15 bases between them. The length of the CDR3 is 14 residues. The chain's CDR3 is CASSHRGFGGELFF. CDR3 sequence (DNA): TGTGCCAGCAGTCACAGAGGATTTGGCGGGGAGCTGTTTTTT.

The chain is built from TRBV6-5 and TRBJ1-2, with D maybe TRBD1 (5 bases). CDR3 length: 13 amino acids. The germline gives CDR1 MNHEY, CDR2 SVGAGI. Trimming pared 6 bases from V and 6 bases from J, leaving 14 bases between. CDR3 in amino acids: CASRYIGADGYTF. The CDR3 bases are TGTGCCAGCAGGTATATAGGGGCAGATGGCTACACCTTC.